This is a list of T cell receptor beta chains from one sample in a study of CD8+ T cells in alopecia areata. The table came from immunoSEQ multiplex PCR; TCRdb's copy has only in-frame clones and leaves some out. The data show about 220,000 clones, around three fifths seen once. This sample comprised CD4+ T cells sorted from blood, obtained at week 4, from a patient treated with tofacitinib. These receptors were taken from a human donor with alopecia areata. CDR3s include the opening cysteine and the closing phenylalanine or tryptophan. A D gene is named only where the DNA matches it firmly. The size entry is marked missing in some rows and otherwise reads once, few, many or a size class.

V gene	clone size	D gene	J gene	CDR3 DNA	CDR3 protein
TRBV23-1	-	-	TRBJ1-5	TGCGCCAGCAGTGGCAGATATAGCAATCAGCCCCAGCATTTT	CASSGRYSNQPQHF
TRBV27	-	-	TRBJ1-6	TGTGCCAGCAGTCCCAGGGTGTCGAGTTCACCCCTCCACTTT	CASSPRVSSSPLHF
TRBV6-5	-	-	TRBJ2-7	TGTGCCAGCAGTTACTCGGGCGTTACCTACGAGCAGTACTTC	CASSYSGVTYEQYF
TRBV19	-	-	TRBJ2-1	TGTGCCAGTAGTATTTACAGCCATGAGCAGTTCTTC	CASSIYSHEQFF
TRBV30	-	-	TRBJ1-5	TGTGCCTGGTCCACGGATAGCAATCAGCCCCAGCATTTT	CAWSTDSNQPQHF
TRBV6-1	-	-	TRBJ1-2	TGTGCCAGCAGCTTCGGAACCCGCTATGGCTACACCTTC	CASSFGTRYGYTF
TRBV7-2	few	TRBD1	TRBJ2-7	TGTGCCAGCAGCCCAACCGGGACAGGGTTATACGAGCAGTACTTC	CASSPTGTGLYEQYF
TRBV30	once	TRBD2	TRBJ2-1	TGTGCCTGGAGTAGTGAGCGGGGGGGCTCCTACAATGAGCAGTTCTTC	CAWSSERGGSYNEQFF
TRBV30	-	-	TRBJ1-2	TGTGCCTGGAGTCGCAGCGGGGTCTCCAACCTCTATGGCTACACCTTC	CAWSRSGVSNLYGYTF
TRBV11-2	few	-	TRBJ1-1	TGTGCCAGCAGCACTCTAACAGGGTTGACTGAAGCTTTCTTT	CASSTLTGLTEAFF
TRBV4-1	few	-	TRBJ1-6	TGCGCCAGCAGCCAAGAAGTCCTCTCCTCTAGCTCCTATAATTCACCCCTCCACTTT	CASSQEVLSSSSYNSPLHF
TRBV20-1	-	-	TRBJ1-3	TGCAGTGCTAGAACCCGAAACACCATATATTTT	CSARTRNTIYF
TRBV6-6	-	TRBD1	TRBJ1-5	TGTGCCAGCGGATTACGGACAGGCATCAATCAGCCCCAGCATTTT	CASGLRTGINQPQHF
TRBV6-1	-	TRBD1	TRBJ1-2	TGTGCCAGCAGTGGCGGGACAGGGAGTTTCGGCTACACCTTC	CASSGGTGSFGYTF
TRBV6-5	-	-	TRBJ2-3	TGTGCCAGCATGGCTCTGGGTGGGGCAGATACGCAGTATTTT	CASMALGGADTQYF
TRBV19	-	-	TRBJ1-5	TGTGCCAGTAAAGGTCAGGGCAATCAGCCCCAGCATTTT	CASKGQGNQPQHF
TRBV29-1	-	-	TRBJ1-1	TGCAGCGTTGTTTGGGGGGCGAGCACTGAAGCTTTCTTT	CSVVWGASTEAFF
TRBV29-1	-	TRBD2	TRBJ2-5	TGCAGCGTTGACAGCGGGGGGGCCGGGGAGACCCAGTACTTC	CSVDSGGAGETQYF
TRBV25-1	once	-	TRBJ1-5	TGTGCCAGCAGTGAATCTAGGGGGATACAGCCCCAGCATTTT	CASSESRGIQPQHF
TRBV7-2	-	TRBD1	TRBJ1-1	TGTGCCAGCAGCTACGGACAGGTAGACACTGAAGCTTTCTTT	CASSYGQVDTEAFF
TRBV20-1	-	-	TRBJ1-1	TGCAGTGCTGCTTTGAACACTGAAGCTTTCTTT	CSAALNTEAFF
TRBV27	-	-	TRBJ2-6	TGTGCCAGCAGTAGCTTTGAGGGTTTTGGGGCCAACGTCCTGACTTTC	CASSSFEGFGANVLTF
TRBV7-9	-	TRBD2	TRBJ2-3	TGTGCCAGCAGTCGAGCGGGGGAGGTAGATACGCGGTATTTT	CASSRAGEVDTRYF
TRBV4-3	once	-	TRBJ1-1	TGCGCCAGCAGCCAAGCGTTAACGACTGAAGCTTTCTTT	CASSQALTTEAFF
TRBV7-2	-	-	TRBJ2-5	TGTGCCAGCAGCTTATCTCGCGTCCAAGAGACCCAGTACTTC	CASSLSRVQETQYF
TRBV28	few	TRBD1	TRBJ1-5	TGTGCCAGTCTTATGGGGACAGAATATCAGCCCCAGCATTTT	CASLMGTEYQPQHF
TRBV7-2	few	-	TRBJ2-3	TGTGCCAGCAGCTTCTATGGTGCAAGGGAAGATACGCAGTATTTT	CASSFYGAREDTQYF
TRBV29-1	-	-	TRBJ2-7	TGCAGCGTTGAAGCCGGGTGGGGGGTCTACGAGCAGTACTTC	CSVEAGWGVYEQYF
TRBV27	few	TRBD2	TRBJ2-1	TGTGCCAGCAGTTCATGGACTAGCGGGGGGCGAGATGAGCAGTTCTTC	CASSSWTSGGRDEQFF
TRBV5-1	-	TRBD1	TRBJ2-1	TGCGCCATCCGGACAGGGAACAATGAGCAGTTCTTC	CAIRTGNNEQFF
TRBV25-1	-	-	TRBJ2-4	TGTGCCAGCAGTGTAGGGGCCAAAAACATTCAGTACTTC	CASSVGAKNIQYF
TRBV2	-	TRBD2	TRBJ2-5	TGTGCCAGCAACCAAGCGGGGGCGGGAGAGACCCAGTACTTC	CASNQAGAGETQYF
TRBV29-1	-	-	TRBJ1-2	TGCAGCGTTGACCAGGGGTCTGGCTACACCTTC	CSVDQGSGYTF
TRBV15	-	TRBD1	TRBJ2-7	TGTGCCACCTCCTCGGACAGGGTCTACGAGCAGTACTTC	CATSSDRVYEQYF
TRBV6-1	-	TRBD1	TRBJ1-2	TGTGCCAGCAGTGTCTCCCGACAGGGAGATGGCTACACCTTC	CASSVSRQGDGYTF
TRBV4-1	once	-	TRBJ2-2	TGCGCCAGCAGCCTTGTTAAGGGGAATTTCGCCGGGGAGCTGTTTTTT	CASSLVKGNFAGELFF
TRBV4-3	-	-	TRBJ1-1	TGCGCCAGCAGCCAAGATCGTCAGGCCTACACTGAAGCTTTCTTT	CASSQDRQAYTEAFF
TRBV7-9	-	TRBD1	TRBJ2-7	TGTGCCAGCAGCTTATCCACAGGGGGCAAAGGGGACTACGAGCAGTACTTC	CASSLSTGGKGDYEQYF
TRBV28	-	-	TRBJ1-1	TGTGCCAGCCAATCCACAGCGTCCTACACTGAAGCTTTCTTT	CASQSTASYTEAFF
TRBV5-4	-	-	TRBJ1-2	TGTGCCAGCAGCTTGGGCACAGGGCCTAACTATGGCTACACCTTC	CASSLGTGPNYGYTF
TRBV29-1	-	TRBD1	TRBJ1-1	TGCAGCGCAAAGAAAGACAGGGTTACTGAAGCTTTCTTT	CSAKKDRVTEAFF
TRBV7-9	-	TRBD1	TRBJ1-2	TGTGCCAGCAGCTTAGAAACAGGGGGTGAAGGCTACACCTTC	CASSLETGGEGYTF
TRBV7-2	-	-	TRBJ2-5	TGTGCCAGCAGCTTCCAAACCTCGCTGGAGACCCAGTACTTC	CASSFQTSLETQYF
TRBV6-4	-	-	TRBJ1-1	TGTGCCAGCAGTGCTCAGGGGATGAACACTGAAGCTTTCTTT	CASSAQGMNTEAFF
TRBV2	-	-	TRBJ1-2	TGTGCCAGCAGTGCTAGGGCAGGGAGCTATGGCTACACCTTC	CASSARAGSYGYTF
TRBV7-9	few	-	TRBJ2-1	TGTGCCAGCATCCACCGGGCTAGTCGAGACAATGAGCAGTTCTTC	CASIHRASRDNEQFF